A single sample gave rise to the 23 T cell receptor beta chains below, sequenced in a study of blood T cell repertoires in COVID-19. The repertoire was sequenced with immunoSEQ multiplex PCR; TCRdb's copy has only in-frame clones and lacks some. The sample lists about 300,000 clones, about 87% occurring once. Material for sequencing was peripheral blood. All receptors derive from a man in his sixties or seventies with acute or convalescent COVID-19.

The chain carries TRBV7-9 and TRBJ2-7, with 8 nucleotides matching TRBD2. Germline CDR1 SEHNR, CDR2 FQNEAQ (reference sequence). This CDR3 is built from 18 residues. V trimming: 3 bases; J trimming: 5 bases; junction bases outside the gene matches: 18. DNA for the CDR3: TGTGCCAGCAGCTTCACCTTATTTCGGGGACTAGTGTCCCACGAGCAGTACTTC. Residues: CASSFTLFRGLVSHEQYF.

This chain joins TRBV11-2 and TRBJ1-1; the D is unclear. Germline assignment: CDR1 SGHAT and CDR2 FQNNGV. The CDR3 extends over 14 amino acids. The V end was cut by 0 bases, the J end by 4 bases, with 9 bases between. CDR3 sequence reads: CASSLDGSRTEAFF. Written as DNA, the CDR3 is TGTGCCAGCAGCTTAGACGGTTCGCGCACTGAAGCTTTCTTT.

This chain joins TRBV19 and TRBJ1-2; D is perhaps TRBD1 (6 bases). CDR3 length: 16 amino acids. Trimming took 7 bases from V and 4 from J, leaving 22 bases between them. The germline V gene has CDR1 LNHDA and CDR2 SQIVND (reference sequence). The CDR3 here is CASTGARGAPLYGYTF. Here the CDR3 DNA reads TGTGCCAGTACAGGGGCAAGAGGGGCACCGCTCTATGGCTACACCTTC.

This clone was picked up one time. V and J are TRBV5-1 and TRBJ2-2; D is possibly TRBD1 (6 bases). Germline-derived CDR1 and CDR2 are SGHRS and YFSETQ. The V end was cut by 4 bases, the J end by 2 bases, with 12 bases between. The CDR3 is made up of 15 amino acids. DNA for the CDR3: TGCGCCAGCAGCCGATGGACAGCTAACACCGGGGAGCTGTTTTTT. It specifies CASSRWTANTGELFF.

This clone was seen a few times. This sequence joins TRBV5-1 and TRBJ2-3; D unresolved. Germline V gives CDR1 SGHRS, CDR2 YFSETQ. V lost 2 bases and J 0 bases, leaving 4 bases between the germline ends. This CDR3 has 13 residues. The CDR3 spells CASSFRSTDTQYF. In nucleotides, the CDR3 is TGCGCCAGCAGCTTCAGGAGCACAGATACGCAGTATTTT.

The V gene is TRBV5-6, the J gene TRBJ1-3; 10 bases are a match to TRBD1. The CDR3 has 14 residues. CDR1 SGHDT and CDR2 YYEEEE come from the germline V gene. V trimming: 0 bases; J trimming: 9 bases; junction bases outside the gene matches: 3. CDR3: CASSLGQGAFTIYF. The DNA for the CDR3 is TGTGCCAGCAGCTTGGGACAGGGGGCGTTCACCATATATTTT.

The chain joins TRBV7-2 to TRBJ1-2, with 7 bases identical to TRBD1. V lost 5 bases to trimming and J lost 5 bases; unmatched junction nucleotides: 11. CDR3 length: 15 residues. Germline V gene data show CDR1 as SGHTA and CDR2 as FQGNSA. CDR3 region: CASSLLRDSRYGYTF. Written as DNA, the CDR3 is TGTGCCAGCAGCCTTCTGCGGGACAGCAGATATGGCTACACCTTC.

The chain links TRBV7-3 to TRBJ2-2; D ambiguous. From germline, CDR1 is SGHTA and CDR2 FQGTGA. V lost 2 bases and J 7 bases, leaving 8 bases between the germline ends. The CDR3 is 13 amino acids. CDR3 sequence: CASSLASRGELFF. CDR3 DNA: TGTGCCAGCAGCTTAGCTTCGCGCGGGGAGCTGTTTTTT. The full variable domain, its missing parts supplied by reference TRBV7-3 and TRBJ2-2, is GAGVSQTPSNKVTEKGKYVELRCDPISGHTALYWYRQSLGQGPEFLIYFQGTGAADDSGLPNDRFFAVRPEGSVSTLKIQRTERGDSAVYLCASSLASRGELFFGEGSRLTVL.

The chain couples TRBV4-1 to TRBJ2-1; 7 nucleotides line up with TRBD2. This CDR3 has 16 residues. Losses at the gene ends were 0 bases for V and 4 bases for J; bases not matched to a gene: 6. CDR1 MGHRA and CDR2 YSYEKL come from the germline V gene. DNA of the CDR3: TGCGCCAGCAGCCAAGATCAGCGGGGTGGATACAATGAGCAGTTCTTC. Its protein is CASSQDQRGGYNEQFF.

V is TRBV7-8 and J is TRBJ1-5; no clear D gene. This CDR3 spans 12 amino acids. Germline loops: CDR1 SGHVS, CDR2 FQNEAQ. The V end lost 3 bases, the J end lost 7 bases, and 7 bases lay between the germline ends. CDR3 nucleotide sequence: TGTGCCAGCAGCTTCCGGGAACAGCCCCAGCATTTT. Amino acid sequence: CASSFREQPQHF.

This clone was counted once. The DNA for the CDR3 is TGTGCCAGCAGCTTTCTAGCGGGGGGCCAAGAGACCCAGTACTTC. It specifies CASSFLAGGQETQYF. The V call is TRBV7-3, the J call TRBJ2-5, with TRBD2 identical over 11 bases. V was clipped by 3 bases and J by 1 base; unmatched bases: 1. This CDR3 is built from 15 residues. Germline V lookup: CDR1 SGHTA, CDR2 FQGTGA.

The rearrangement links TRBV5-4 to TRBJ1-6, with no clear D. Between the trimmed V and J ends, which lost 0 bases and 8 bases, there was a span of 12 bases. Germline V gene data show CDR1 as SGHNT and CDR2 as YYREEE (reference sequence). The CDR3 runs to 15 residues. In DNA, the CDR3 is TGTGCCAGCAGCTTGGACCCAGCCCAGGATTCACCCCTCCACTTT. It translates to CASSLDPAQDSPLHF. Combining the CDR3 with reference TRBV5-4 and TRBJ1-6 gives the whole variable domain ETGVTQSPTHLIKTRGQQVTLRCSSQSGHNTVSWYQQALGQGPQFIFQYYREEENGRGNFPPRFSGLQFPNYSSELNVNALELDDSALYLCASSLDPAQDSPLHFGNGTRLTVT.

The genes are TRBV4-2 and TRBJ2-7; 9 bases fit TRBD1. J gave up 7 bases and V 3 bases, and 10 bases lay outside the gene matches. Per germline, CDR1 LGHNA and CDR2 YNFKEQ. The CDR3 has 15 residues. The CDR3 DNA follows: TGTGCCAGCAGCCAGGGGACTCCGACAGGGGGGGAGCAGTACTTC. It encodes CASSQGTPTGGEQYF.

This clone showed up just a few times. This chain joins TRBV11-2 and TRBJ1-1, with no clear D. Deletions cut 2 bases from V and 6 bases from J, with 10 bases between. CDR1 and CDR2 from the germline V gene are SGHAT and FQNNGV. This CDR3 has 13 amino acids. The CDR3 region is CASSLTRSSEAFF. CDR3 bases: TGTGCCAGCAGCTTAACCCGGTCCTCTGAAGCTTTCTTT.

The sample holds one count of this clone. The J gene is TRBJ1-2, the V gene TRBV28, with TRBD1 matching over 8 bases. The CDR3 extends over 14 amino acids. The germline CDR1 and CDR2 sequences are MDHEN and SYDVKM. Trimming removed 4 bases from V and 4 bases from J; junction bases left unmatched: 5. CDR3 bases: TGTGCCAGCAGTTCAGGGGACAGGTTCTATGGCTACACCTTC. Its protein is CASSSGDRFYGYTF.

The rearrangement links TRBV4-3 to TRBJ1-1, with TRBD1 matching over 8 bases. The germline V gene has CDR1 LGHNA and CDR2 YSLEER. This CDR3 is 17 amino acids long. The V gene end was trimmed by 1 base and the J gene end by 3 bases; junction bases not matched to a gene: 10. The CDR3 nucleotides are TGCGCCAGCAGCCAAGTGGCAGGGGGCAATCTGGACACTGAAGCTTTCTTT. Its translation: CASSQVAGGNLDTEAFF.

The V call is TRBV6-5, the J call TRBJ2-3, with 7 positions matching TRBD1. The CDR3 extends over 13 amino acids. The germline V gene encodes CDR1 MNHEY and CDR2 SVGAGI. CDR3 residues: CVSGGPSTDTQYF. CDR3 bases: TGTGTCTCAGGGGGACCAAGCACAGATACGCAGTATTTT.

The chain carries TRBV3-1 (or the pseudogene TRBV3-2) and TRBJ1-2; no reliable D call. The CDR3 runs to 15 residues. V lost 3 bases, J lost 0 bases, and 11 bases lay in between. The germline CDR1 and CDR2 sequences are LGHDT and YNNKEL (reference sequence). CDR3 DNA sequence: TGTGCCAGCAGCCACGGGGAGGAAGCTAACTATGGCTACACCTTC. It specifies CASSHGEEANYGYTF.

The gene calls are TRBV3-1 (or the pseudogene TRBV3-2) and TRBJ2-7, with TRBD2 identical over 8 bases. The CDR3 runs to 16 residues. Trimming removed 8 bases from V and 0 bases from J; junction bases left unmatched: 12. The germline CDR1 and CDR2 sequences are LGHDT and YNNKEL (reference sequence). CDR3 in amino acids: CASCPNDAGGSYEQYF. CDR3 coding DNA: TGTGCCAGCTGCCCCAACGACGCGGGAGGCTCCTACGAGCAGTACTTC.

The chain joins TRBV7-2 to TRBJ2-7; maybe TRBD1 (5 bases). V lost 0 bases and J lost 3, with 6 bases in between. Germline CDR1 SGHTA, CDR2 FQGNSA. CDR3 length equals 13 residues. The CDR3 DNA follows: TGTGCCAGCAGCTTAGCGCAGGGCTACGAGCAGTACTTC. The encoded protein is CASSLAQGYEQYF. Complete variable domain (other parts from reference TRBV7-2 and TRBJ2-7): GAGVSQSPSNKVTEKGKDVELRCDPISGHTALYWYRQSLGQGLEFLIYFQGNSAPDKSGLPSDRFSAERTGGSVSTLTIQRTQQEDSAVYLCASSLAQGYEQYFGPGTRLTVT.

The chain uses TRBV25-1 and TRBJ2-1; 7 bases match TRBD2. V was pared by 2 bases and J by 7 bases, with 11 bases of the junction left unmatched. The CDR3 spans 16 residues. The V gene's germline CDR1 is MGHDK and CDR2 SYGVNS. The CDR3 DNA is TGTGCCAGCAGTGAAAACAGACTAGCTTTAAGTAATGAGCAGTTCTTC. Its protein is CASSENRLALSNEQFF.

This chain joins TRBV2 and TRBJ2-1; weak D call: TRBD1 (8 bases). The CDR3 has 14 amino acids. CDR1 SNHLY and CDR2 FYNNEI come from the germline V gene. V shed 4 bases and J shed 7 bases, with 14 bases lying between them. CDR3 sequence: CASSVGQGGNEQFF. CDR3 DNA sequence: TGTGCCAGCAGTGTCGGACAGGGAGGGAATGAGCAGTTCTTC.

V is TRBV9 and J is TRBJ1-1; D is undetermined. This CDR3 region has 14 residues. V lost 3 bases and J 0 bases, leaving 9 bases between the germline ends. The germline V gene encodes CDR1 SGDLS and CDR2 YYNGEE. CDR3 DNA: TGTGCCAGCAGCGCAGACATCATGAACACTGAAGCTTTCTTT. Amino acid sequence: CASSADIMNTEAFF.